The 24 T cell receptor beta chains listed next were all sequenced from one sample in a study of blood T cells in healthy people across ages. A second about 6 to 12 cycle PCR used barcoded and J-beta primers. TCRdb reprocessed the 5' RACE reads via MiXCR and lists one record per CDR3 protein. The table has roughly 1,500,000 distinct CDR3 sequences, approximately 40% seen once; the top ten hold 6.5% to 10%. The sample was blood. All receptors derive from a woman between 18 and 29 years old in good health.

This clonotype turned up a few times. J is TRBJ1-4 and V is TRBV6-5; the match to TRBD1 covers 12 bases. Germline assignment: CDR1 MNHEY and CDR2 SVGAGI. Trimming at V came to 6 bases and at J to 10 bases, leaving 12 bases not matched to a gene. CDR3 size: 16 residues. The CDR3 loop reads CASRKWDRGQGRKLFF. The CDR3 DNA reads as TGTGCCAGCAGAAAATGGGACAGGGGGCAGGGTAGAAAACTGTTTTTT.

The table lists this clonotype with a few counts. J is TRBJ2-1 and V is TRBV7-6; TRBD2 aligns across 8 bases. V lost 6 bases, J lost 6 bases, and 1 base stayed unmatched. CDR3 size: 12 residues. Germline values: CDR1 SGHVS, CDR2 FNYEAQ. CDR3 sequence: CASSSGINEQFF. CDR3 nucleotides: TGTGCCAGCAGTAGCGGGATCAATGAGCAGTTCTTC.

The chain has TRBV3-1 and TRBJ2-5; 9 bases line up with TRBD2. Germline V CDR1 and CDR2: LGHDT, YNNKEL (reference sequence). The CDR3 extends over 16 amino acids. V lost 5 bases, J lost 0 bases, and 7 bases stayed unmatched. CDR3 region: CASSSRLAEDQETQYF. The CDR3 DNA is TGTGCCAGCAGCTCCCGACTAGCGGAAGACCAAGAGACCCAGTACTTC.

The chain employs TRBV12-3 or TRBV12-4 and TRBJ1-5; D gene uncertain. The germline V and J ends were trimmed by 1 base and 2 bases, with 15 bases remaining between them. The CDR3 runs to 17 residues. Here the CDR3 reads CASSLDLQTLGNQPQHF. The CDR3, as DNA: TGTGCCAGCAGTTTAGATCTCCAGACCCTTGGCAATCAGCCCCAGCATTTT.

This clonotype was counted between two and nine times. The chain recombines TRBV3-1 with TRBJ1-2; 9 bases align to TRBD1. Trimming at V came to 3 bases and at J to 2 bases, leaving 4 bases not matched to a gene. CDR1 and CDR2 (germline): LGHDT, YNNKEL (reference sequence). The CDR3 covers 15 residues. CDR3 amino acids: CASSQAGTGNYGYTF. DNA of the CDR3: TGTGCCAGCAGCCAGGCCGGGACAGGGAACTATGGCTACACCTTC.

About this clonotype itself: At one boundary the junction diverges from the germline segment, which might be a read error. This chain uses TRBV20-1 with TRBJ2-3; 7 positions agree with TRBD2. The germline gives CDR1 DFQATT, CDR2 SNEGSKA (reference sequence). The CDR3 spans 16 residues. CDR3 protein: CSARGERAGSTDTQYF. The DNA of the CDR3 is TGCAGTGCCAGAGGAGAGCGAGCGGGAAGCACAGATACGCAGTATTTT.

This clonotype was found a few times. The CDR3 spells CASSLDPGGSYEQYF. The CDR3 coding sequence is TGTGCCAGCAGCTTAGACCCGGGGGGGAGCTACGAGCAGTACTTC. The genes are TRBV7-2 and TRBJ2-7; 8 positions match TRBD2. CDR1 is SGHTA, CDR2 FQGNSA, per germline. V was clipped by 1 base and J by 3 bases; unmatched bases: 5. This CDR3 contains 15 residues. The full variable domain, in which reference TRBV7-2 and TRBJ2-7 provide the parts outside the CDR3, is GAGVSQSPSNKVTEKGKDVELRCDPISGHTALYWYRQSLGQGLEFLIYFQGNSAPDKSGLPSDRFSAERTGGSVSTLTIQRTQQEDSAVYLCASSLDPGGSYEQYFGPGTRLTVT.

In this sample, this clonotype turned up once. The CDR3 protein is CATPGKGSYNEQFF. The CDR3 nucleotides read TGTGCCACCCCTGGGAAAGGCTCCTACAATGAGCAGTTCTTC. This chain joins TRBV24-1 and TRBJ2-1; D ambiguous. Trimming took off 9 bases at V and 0 bases at J, with 11 bases between the two ends. In germline, CDR1 is KGHDR, CDR2 SFDVKD. CDR3 length: 14 amino acids.

This clonotype showed up just a few times. The V and J genes are TRBV7-9 and TRBJ2-7, with unresolved D. V was cut by 5 bases and J by 7 bases, with 24 bases left in between. From germline, CDR1 is SEHNR and CDR2 FQNEAQ (reference sequence). CDR3 size: 16 residues. The CDR3 region has the DNA TGTGCCAGCAGCCGTCGAACGGATCCTACGGTTGGGGAGCAGTACTTC. Encoded protein: CASSRRTDPTVGEQYF.

The chain links TRBV20-1 to TRBJ1-1; D is possibly TRBD1 (6 bases). The CDR3 is made up of 13 amino acids. From germline, CDR1 is DFQATT and CDR2 SNEGSKA (reference sequence). Trimming pared 5 bases from V and 4 bases from J, leaving 14 bases between. CDR3 in amino acids: CSAGAGASTEAFF. The CDR3 nucleotides read TGCAGTGCTGGCGCAGGGGCTTCCACTGAAGCTTTCTTT.

V usage is TRBV7-3 and J usage is TRBJ2-3, with 13 bases identical to TRBD2. The germline V gene encodes CDR1 SGHTA and CDR2 FQGTGA. The V segment lost 11 bases and the J segment 0 bases; nucleotides outside the gene matches: 8. The length of the CDR3 is 16 residues. CDR3 region: CARLAGGILSTDTQYF. The CDR3 DNA reads as TGTGCCCGACTAGCGGGGGGAATCCTAAGCACAGATACGCAGTATTTT.

This clonotype occurred many times. V usage is TRBV3-1 and J usage is TRBJ2-1; D gene uncertain. V was cut by 2 bases and J by 7 bases, with 3 bases left in between. Germline-derived CDR1 and CDR2 are LGHDT and YNNKEL (reference sequence). The CDR3 contains 11 residues. The chain's CDR3 is CASSQLNEQFF. CDR3 coding DNA: TGTGCCAGCAGCCAATTAAATGAGCAGTTCTTC.

The rearrangement joins TRBV20-1 to TRBJ1-2, with D possibly TRBD1 on 5 matching bases. CDR1 is DFQATT and CDR2 is SNEGSKA in the germline V gene (reference sequence). The CDR3 is made up of 12 amino acids. The V gene lost 5 bases and the J gene lost 3 bases, with 10 bases spanning the gap. The DNA of the CDR3 is TGCAGTGCTCCAGGGCAGGACTATGGCTACACCTTC. It yields the protein CSAPGQDYGYTF.

A few counts support this clonotype. The chain combines TRBV3-1 with TRBJ1-2; D remains unclear. Germline lookup yields CDR1 LGHDT and CDR2 YNNKEL (reference sequence). This CDR3 has 12 amino acids. V was clipped by 6 bases and J by 7 bases, with 12 bases between them. The CDR3 region is CASSLQAGGYTF. DNA of the CDR3: TGTGCCAGCAGTCTGCAGGCGGGTGGCTACACCTTC.

The chain recombines TRBV4-2 with TRBJ1-2; D is ambiguous. Germline lookup yields CDR1 LGHNA and CDR2 YNFKEQ. With 4 bases removed from V and 8 bases from J, the gap between germline ends came to 14 bases. The CDR3 covers 13 residues. As DNA, the CDR3 is TGTGCCAGCAGCCCCGGGCCAGTCGGAGGCTACACCTTC. Its translation is CASSPGPVGGYTF.

This clonotype was seen repeatedly, ten times or more. V and J are TRBV4-1 and TRBJ2-3; 10 positions agree with TRBD2. CDR3 length: 16 amino acids. Looked up from germline, CDR1 is MGHRA and CDR2 is YSYEKL. The trim removed 3 bases at V and 3 bases at J, leaving 6 bases unmatched. The CDR3 nucleotides are TGCGCCAGCAGCCAGATCACTAGCGGGGCTACAGATACGCAGTATTTT. Amino acid sequence: CASSQITSGATDTQYF.

This chain's CDR3 is CASSDPRVGWQPQHF. The CDR3 coding sequence is TGTGCCAGCAGTGACCCCAGGGTTGGGTGGCAGCCCCAGCATTTT. This chain uses TRBV6-1 with TRBJ1-5; TRBD1 is a possible D gene (5 bases). The germline CDR1 and CDR2 sequences are MNHNS and SASEGT. The CDR3 is made up of 15 amino acids. V lost 3 bases and J 7 bases, leaving 16 bases between the germline ends.

The chain recombines TRBV5-1 with TRBJ1-1; 8 nucleotides match TRBD1. J lost 3 bases, V lost 3 bases, and 7 bases had no gene match. The CDR3 has 15 amino acids. CDR1 is SGHRS and CDR2 is YFSETQ in the germline V gene. CDR3 bases: TGCGCCAGCAGCTCGTCCAGGGGGCTGGACACTGAAGCTTTCTTT. It codes for CASSSSRGLDTEAFF.

The chain uses TRBV25-1 and TRBJ1-6; tentatively, D is TRBD1 (5 bases). From germline, CDR1 is MGHDK and CDR2 SYGVNS. V was shortened by 2 bases and J by 7 bases, with 9 bases between the two germline ends. The CDR3 loop spans 14 amino acids. Written as DNA, the CDR3 is TGTGCCAGCAGTGAAGTGGGGGAGAATTCACCCCTCCACTTT. Encoded protein: CASSEVGENSPLHF.

Ten or more counts support this clonotype. The rearrangement joins TRBV5-1 to TRBJ1-2; D call uncertain. The V and J ends lost 0 bases and 1 base respectively, with 7 bases between them. Germline assignment: CDR1 SGHRS and CDR2 YFSETQ. The CDR3 is 14 amino acids. CDR3 amino acids: CASSLAGLNYGYTF. The CDR3 nucleotides read TGCGCCAGCAGCTTGGCAGGCCTTAACTATGGCTACACCTTC.

A single count supports this clonotype. V and J are TRBV25-1 and TRBJ2-7; 8 nucleotides match TRBD1. Germline V CDR1 and CDR2: MGHDK, SYGVNS. The CDR3 covers 16 residues. V lost 0 bases, J lost 4 bases, and 8 bases stayed unmatched. CDR3 protein: CASSEYRTGFVYEQYF. The DNA for the CDR3 is TGTGCCAGCAGTGAATACCGGACAGGGTTTGTGTACGAGCAGTACTTC.

The chain has TRBV20-1 and TRBJ2-5; 11 bases map to TRBD2. Per the germline V gene, CDR1 is DFQATT and CDR2 is SNEGSKA (reference sequence). This CDR3 contains 12 residues. With 7 bases clipped from V and 11 bases from J, the junction kept 9 bases outside the gene matches. This CDR3 is CSVAGGPNEQYF. The CDR3, as DNA: TGCAGTGTAGCGGGAGGGCCCAATGAGCAGTACTTC.

The CDR3 protein is CASSQPGGPGELFF. The CDR3 bases are TGTGCCAGCAGCCAGCCAGGGGGACCCGGGGAGCTGTTTTTT. The chain carries TRBV7-9 and TRBJ2-2; 7 bases map to TRBD1. The CDR3 spans 14 residues. Germline assignment: CDR1 SEHNR and CDR2 FQNEAQ (reference sequence). The junction had 6 bases not matched to a gene; V was cut back by 5 bases and J by 6 bases.

The chain recombines TRBV20-1 with TRBJ2-1; D could derive from TRBD1 or TRBD2 (5 bases each). Germline V lookup: CDR1 DFQATT, CDR2 SNEGSKA (reference sequence). CDR3 length equals 17 residues. Trimming took off 5 bases at V and 6 bases at J, with 26 bases between the two ends. This CDR3 is CSASSQGLIAQTNEQFF. DNA for the CDR3: TGCAGTGCTTCCAGCCAGGGTTTGATAGCGCAAACCAATGAGCAGTTCTTC.